This TCR beta chain originates from a study of T-cell memory formation after mild COVID-19. Study-level background: TCR clusters mostly belonged to single donors.

With 3 bases removed from V and 7 bases from J, the gap between germline ends came to 21 bases. This CDR3 is 16 amino acids long. This clonotype has just a few counts. TCRdb re-derived calls from the 5' RACE reads in MiXCR, one entry per CDR3 protein. The data show 430,000 or so distinct CDR3 sequences, roughly 25% seen once. The material sequenced was PBMCs or a T cell subset sorted from them (not recorded which). The chain has TRBV12-3 or TRBV12-4 and TRBJ1-1; tentatively, D is TRBD1 (6 bases). The receptor's source is an adult woman who had mild COVID-19 (a few samples of this study predate the infection). Cell type and time point are not known. The CDR3 nucleotides are TGTGCCAGCAGTTTCTGGGGGGCCCTGGGAACCAATGAAGCTTTCTTT. It yields the protein CASSFWGALGTNEAFF.